The 10 T cell receptor beta chains reported below all come from one sample, sequenced in a study of cytomegalovirus exposure and HLA in healthy donors. The PCR used 60 Vbeta and 13 Jbeta primers. The data were produced by immunoSEQ multiplex PCR, yet TCRdb's version contains in-frame clones alone and is incomplete. The repertoire consists of over 200,000 clones, with under 70% occurring once and the leading ten covering 2.6%. The sample consisted of PBMCs. All receptors derive from a middle-aged man in good health and CMV-seropositive.

The chain uses TRBV29-1 and TRBJ2-1; 11 bases line up with TRBD2. J lost 4 bases, V lost 3 bases, and 2 bases had no gene match. This CDR3 is 14 amino acids long. The germline V gene has CDR1 SQVTM and CDR2 ANQGSEA. The CDR3 DNA reads TGCAGCGTTGATAGCGGGGGGGATTACAATGAGCAGTTCTTC. Its translation: CSVDSGGDYNEQFF.

The chain recombines TRBV11-2 with TRBJ1-5; D not certain. V was pared by 1 base and J by 7 bases, with 8 bases between. CDR3 length: 13 residues. CDR1 is SGHAT, CDR2 FQNNGV, per germline. The CDR3 DNA reads TGTGCCAGCAGCTTAGCGGGTCAACAGCCCCAGCATTTT. This gives the protein CASSLAGQQPQHF. Drawing the rest from reference TRBV11-2 and TRBJ1-5, the complete variable domain is EAGVAQSPRYKIIEKRQSVAFWCNPISGHATLYWYQQILGQGPKLLIQFQNNGVVDDSQLPKDRFSAERLKGVDSTLKIQPAKLEDSAVYLCASSLAGQQPQHFGDGTRLSIL.

This chain joins TRBV11-1 and TRBJ2-7; a weak D match, TRBD1 (6 bases). Germline lookup yields CDR1 SGHAT and CDR2 FQDESV (reference sequence). The CDR3 covers 16 residues. V lost 5 bases and J 0 bases, leaving 17 bases between the germline ends. In nucleotides, the CDR3 is TGTGCCAGCAGCCCAGACAGGTCTCTGGGCTCCTACGAGCAGTACTTC. It is translated as CASSPDRSLGSYEQYF.

V usage is TRBV2 and J usage is TRBJ2-3, with 10 bases aligning to TRBD2. This CDR3 has 16 amino acids. Germline V gene data show CDR1 as SNHLY and CDR2 as FYNNEI. Trimming at V came to 7 bases and at J to 4 bases, leaving 11 bases not matched to a gene. CDR3 sequence (DNA): TGTGCCAGCAAGAGACTAGCGGGCCCTGGGGCAGATACGCAGTATTTT. It yields the protein CASKRLAGPGADTQYF.

There are a few counts of this clone. V is TRBV6-1 and J is TRBJ1-5; the D gene is possibly TRBD1 (6 bases). Germline loops: CDR1 MNHNS, CDR2 SASEGT. Trimming pared 2 bases from V and 0 bases from J, leaving 14 bases between. The CDR3 covers 17 residues. The CDR3 bases are TGTGCCAGCAGTGAACGGGGGGCCCCACGTAGCAATCAGCCCCAGCATTTT. Translation: CASSERGAPRSNQPQHF.

V is TRBV11-1 and J is TRBJ1-2, with 9 nucleotides matching TRBD1. This CDR3 contains 14 residues. J was trimmed by 3 bases and V by 5 bases; bases with no gene match: 4. The germline V gene encodes CDR1 SGHAT and CDR2 FQDESV (reference sequence). This chain's CDR3 is CASSARTGDYGYTF. CDR3 nucleotide sequence: TGTGCCAGCAGCGCCCGGACAGGGGACTATGGCTACACCTTC.

This clone was seen a handful of times. This rearrangement joins TRBV19 to TRBJ2-1; 10 bases are shared with TRBD2. Germline V gene data show CDR1 as LNHDA and CDR2 as SQIVND (reference sequence). This CDR3 comprises 19 residues. The trim removed 4 bases at V and 0 bases at J, leaving 12 bases unmatched. Written as DNA, the CDR3 is TGTGCCAGTAGTAATACGGCTAGCGGGGGACTAAGCTCCTACAATGAGCAGTTCTTC. It encodes CASSNTASGGLSSYNEQFF. The full variable domain, in which reference TRBV19 and TRBJ2-1 provide the parts outside the CDR3, is DGGITQSPKYLFRKEGQNVTLSCEQNLNHDAMYWYRQDPGQGLRLIYYSQIVNDFQKGDIAEGYSVSREKKESFPLTVTSAQKNPTAFYLCASSNTASGGLSSYNEQFFGPGTRLTVL.

The chain joins TRBV18 to TRBJ1-1, with TRBD1 matching over 7 bases. Germline CDR1 is KGHSH and CDR2 is LQKENI. V lost 6 bases to trimming and J lost 0 bases; unmatched junction nucleotides: 7. The CDR3 totals 15 residues. CDR3 protein: CASSLGQELNTEAFF. The CDR3 DNA reads as TGTGCCAGCTCTCTCGGACAGGAGTTGAACACTGAAGCTTTCTTT.

This clone was detected only a few times. This chain uses TRBV6-1 with TRBJ1-1; possible D gene TRBD1, 6 bases. This CDR3 spans 15 amino acids. CDR1 and CDR2 (germline): MNHNS, SASEGT. Trimming pared 7 bases from V and 1 base from J, leaving 16 bases between. DNA of the CDR3: TGTGCCAGCAATTTTTGGGGACAAACGAACACTGAAGCTTTCTTT. Translated: CASNFWGQTNTEAFF.

This chain joins TRBV29-1 and TRBJ2-2; 8 nucleotides line up with TRBD1. Losses at the gene ends were 7 bases for V and 5 bases for J; bases not matched to a gene: 12. Germline CDR1 SQVTM, CDR2 ANQGSEA. The CDR3 has 15 amino acids. The CDR3 DNA reads as TGCAGCGCCGAAGGGGGACAGGATCAAACCGGGGAGCTGTTTTTT. Amino acids: CSAEGGQDQTGELFF.